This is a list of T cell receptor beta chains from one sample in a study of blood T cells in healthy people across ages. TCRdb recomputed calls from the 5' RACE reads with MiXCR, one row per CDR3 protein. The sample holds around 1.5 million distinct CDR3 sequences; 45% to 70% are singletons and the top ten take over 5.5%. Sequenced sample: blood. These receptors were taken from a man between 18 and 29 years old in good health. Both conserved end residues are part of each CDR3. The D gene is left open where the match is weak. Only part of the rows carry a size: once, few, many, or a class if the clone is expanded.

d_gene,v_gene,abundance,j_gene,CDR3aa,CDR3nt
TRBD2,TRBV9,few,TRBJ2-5,CASSEELAGGVTQYF,TGTGCCAGCAGCGAAGAACTAGCGGGAGGGGTGACCCAGTACTTC
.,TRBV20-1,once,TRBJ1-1,CSAKGGTEAFF,TGCAGTGCTAAAGGGGGCACTGAAGCTTTCTTT
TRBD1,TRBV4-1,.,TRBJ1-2,CASSLSQGPGYGYTF,TGCGCCAGCAGCCTATCACAGGGGCCAGGGTATGGCTACACCTTC
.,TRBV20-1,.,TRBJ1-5,CSAVQGPNQPQHF,TGCAGTGCTGTACAGGGTCCCAATCAGCCCCAGCATTTT
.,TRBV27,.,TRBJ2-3,CASSGMGTDTQYF,TGTGCCAGCAGCGGGATGGGCACAGATACGCAGTATTTT
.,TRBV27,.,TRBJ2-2,CASSLLGGPMGELFF,TGTGCCAGCAGTTTATTGGGAGGCCCGATGGGGGAGCTGTTTTTT
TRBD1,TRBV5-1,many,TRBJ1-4,CASSESGTADEKLFF,TGCGCCAGCAGCGAGTCCGGGACAGCCGATGAAAAACTGTTTTTT
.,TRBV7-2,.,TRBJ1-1,CASSALGGRSTEAFF,TGTGCCAGCAGCGCCCTAGGGGGAAGGTCGACTGAAGCTTTCTTT
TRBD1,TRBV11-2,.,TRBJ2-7,CASSPKDRDYEQYF,TGTGCCAGCAGCCCGAAGGACAGGGATTACGAGCAGTACTTC
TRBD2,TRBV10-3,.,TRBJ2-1,CAISPGLADNEQFF,TGTGCCATTTCTCCGGGACTAGCGGACAATGAGCAGTTCTTC
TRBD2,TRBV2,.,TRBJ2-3,CASIVGTSLQTDTQYF,TGTGCCAGCATAGTAGGGACTAGCCTACAAACAGATACGCAGTATTTT
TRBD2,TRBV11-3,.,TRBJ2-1,CASSATSGGVLFF,TGTGCCAGCAGCGCCACTAGCGGGGGTGTTCTGTTCTTC
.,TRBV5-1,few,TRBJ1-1,CASSLDTWGSTEAFF,TGCGCCAGCAGCTTGGATACCTGGGGATCCACTGAAGCTTTCTTT
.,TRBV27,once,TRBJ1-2,CASSPTPPGYTF,TGTGCCAGCAGTCCGACTCCTCCTGGCTACACCTTC
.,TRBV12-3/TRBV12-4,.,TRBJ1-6,CASSNYNSPLHF,TGTGCCAGCAGTAACTATAATTCACCCCTCCACTTT
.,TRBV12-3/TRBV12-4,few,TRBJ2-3,CASKQSTDTQYF,TGTGCCAGCAAACAGAGCACAGATACGCAGTATTTT
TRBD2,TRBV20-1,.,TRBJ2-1,CSAPTSGSYNEQFF,TGCAGTGCTCCGACTAGCGGGAGCTACAATGAGCAGTTCTTC
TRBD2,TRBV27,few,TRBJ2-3,CASTTAGGRTDTQYF,TGTGCCAGCACCACGGCGGGGGGTCGCACAGATACGCAGTATTTT
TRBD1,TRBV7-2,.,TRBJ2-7,CASSLDVGTGVNYEQYF,TGTGCCAGCAGCTTAGACGTCGGAACAGGGGTGAACTACGAGCAGTACTTC
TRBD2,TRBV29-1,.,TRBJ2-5,CSVVLLSGSEQYF,TGCAGCGTTGTTCTGCTTAGCGGGAGTGAGCAGTACTTC
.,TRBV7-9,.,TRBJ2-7,CASTSNQILYEQYF,TGTGCCAGCACCAGTAACCAGATTCTCTACGAGCAGTACTTC
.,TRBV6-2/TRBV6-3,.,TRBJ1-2,CASSRQVRQGYTF,TGTGCCAGCAGTCGACAGGTTCGGCAAGGCTACACCTTC
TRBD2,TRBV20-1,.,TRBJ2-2,CSARDASGGWNTGELFF,TGCAGTGCTAGAGATGCTAGCGGGGGGTGGAACACCGGGGAGCTGTTTTTT
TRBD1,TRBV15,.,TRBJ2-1,CATSREYRGLRDEQFF,TGTGCCACCAGCAGGGAATACAGGGGGCTCAGGGATGAGCAGTTCTTC
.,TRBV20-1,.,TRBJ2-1,CSARPGQQFF,TGCAGTGCTAGACCAGGGCAACAGTTCTTC
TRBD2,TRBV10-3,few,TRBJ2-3,CAISETGLGTSGRYDTQYF,TGTGCCATCAGTGAGACAGGACTAGGGACTAGCGGGAGGTACGATACGCAGTATTTT
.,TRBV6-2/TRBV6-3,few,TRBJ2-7,CASSYRGFSYEQYF,TGTGCCAGCAGTTACCGGGGGTTCTCCTACGAGCAGTACTTC
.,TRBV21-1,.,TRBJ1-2,CASSSRTGGYGYTF,TGTGCCAGCAGCTCACGGACAGGGGGCTATGGCTACACCTTC
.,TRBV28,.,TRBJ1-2,CASGWRAGYTGYTF,TGTGCCAGCGGCTGGCGGGCAGGGTACACTGGCTACACCTTC
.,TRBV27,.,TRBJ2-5,CASSASPSETQYF,TGTGCCAGCTCGGCCAGCCCGTCGGAGACCCAGTACTTC
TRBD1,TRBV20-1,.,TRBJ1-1,CSALQGATEAFF,TGCAGTGCTTTACAGGGGGCCACTGAAGCTTTCTTT
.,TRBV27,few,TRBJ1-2,CASSLGAGRVYGYTF,TGTGCCAGCAGTTTAGGGGCCGGACGCGTCTATGGCTACACCTTC
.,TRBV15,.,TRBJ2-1,CATSRDLGQTNNEQFF,TGTGCCACCAGCAGAGATCTTGGACAGACTAACAATGAGCAGTTCTTC